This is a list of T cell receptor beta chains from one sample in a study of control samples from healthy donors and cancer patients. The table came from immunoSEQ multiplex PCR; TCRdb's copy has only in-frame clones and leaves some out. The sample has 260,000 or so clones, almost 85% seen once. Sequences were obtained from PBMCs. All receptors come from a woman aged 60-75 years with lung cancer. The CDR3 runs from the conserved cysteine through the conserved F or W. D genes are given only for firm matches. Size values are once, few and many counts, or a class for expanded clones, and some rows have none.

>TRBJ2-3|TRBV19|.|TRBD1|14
TGTGCCAGCCGGGACAGGGGACTTACAGATACGCAGTATTTT
CASRDRGLTDTQYF
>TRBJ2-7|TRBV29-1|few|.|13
TGCAGCGTGACAGCTACGGGGTTCTACGAGCAGTACTTC
CSVTATGFYEQYF
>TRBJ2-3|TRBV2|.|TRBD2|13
TGTGCCAGCATGCGGGAGGGCCAAGATACGCAGTATTTT
CASMREGQDTQYF
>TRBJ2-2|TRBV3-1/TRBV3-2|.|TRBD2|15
TGTGCCAGCAGACTCTCGGGGGGTACGGTCGGGGAGCTGTTTTTT
CASRLSGGTVGELFF
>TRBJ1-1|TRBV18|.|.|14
TGTGCCAGCTCACCCCGGGGGGGGAACACTGAAGCTTTCTTT
CASSPRGGNTEAFF
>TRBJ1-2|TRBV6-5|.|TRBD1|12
TGTGCCAGCAGTCAGGGGGTAGGTGGCTACACCTTC
CASSQGVGGYTF
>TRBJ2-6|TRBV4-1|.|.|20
TGCGCCAGCAGCCAAGGGGGGCTAGCTCAGAGGGCCTCTGGGGCCAACGTCCTGACTTTC
CASSQGGLAQRASGANVLTF
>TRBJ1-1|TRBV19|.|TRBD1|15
TGTGCCAGTAGTATAGAAGGACAGGGGAACACTGAAGCTTTCTTT
CASSIEGQGNTEAFF
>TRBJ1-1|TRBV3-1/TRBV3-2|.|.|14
TGTGCCAGCAGCCTCCTTAGAGAAGGGTCTGAAGCTTTCTTT
CASSLLREGSEAFF
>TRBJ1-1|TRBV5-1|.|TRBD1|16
TGCGCCAGCAGCCGTGACAACAGGGCAGGGGGCACTGAAGCTTTCTTT
CASSRDNRAGGTEAFF
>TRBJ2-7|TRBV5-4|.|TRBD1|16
TGTGCCAGCAGCGCGGGTCCGGGGACAGGGGGCTACGAGCAGTACTTC
CASSAGPGTGGYEQYF
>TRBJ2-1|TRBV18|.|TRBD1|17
TGTGCCAGCTCACCGTTGGCCAGGGGGATGGGGGACAATGAGCAGTTCTTC
CASSPLARGMGDNEQFF
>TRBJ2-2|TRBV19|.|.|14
TGTGCCAGTAGTACAGTATTTAACACCGGGGAGCTGTTTTTT
CASSTVFNTGELFF
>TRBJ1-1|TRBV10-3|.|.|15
TGTGCCATCAGTGAGTTAGAGGGGACTAACACTGAAGCTTTCTTT
CAISELEGTNTEAFF
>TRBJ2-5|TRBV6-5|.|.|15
TGTGCCAGCAGTTCCATTGGGGGCTCCAGGGAGACCCAGTACTTC
CASSSIGGSRETQYF
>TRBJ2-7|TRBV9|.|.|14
TGTGCCAGCAGCGTAGGTGGCGGACCGTACGAGCAGTACTTC
CASSVGGGPYEQYF
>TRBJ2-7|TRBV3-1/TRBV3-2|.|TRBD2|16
TGTGCCAGCAGCCGCGCGGGACTAGCGGGAACGAGCGAGCAGTACTTC
CASSRAGLAGTSEQYF
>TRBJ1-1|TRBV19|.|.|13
TGTGCCAGTAGTATGCTCCAAAACACTGAAGCTTTCTTT
CASSMLQNTEAFF
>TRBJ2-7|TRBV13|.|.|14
TGTGCCAGCAGCTTAGGTCAGGCCTCCTACGAGCAGTACTTC
CASSLGQASYEQYF